Sequencing of this TCR beta chain was carried out in a study of T cells in narcolepsy. The CDR3 is 11 residues long. The germline gives CDR1 PRHDT, CDR2 FYEKMQ (reference sequence). Sequenced by immunoSEQ multiplex PCR; TCRdb stores in-frame clones only, minus some. The profile shows over 30,000 clones, approximately 86% of them singletons. The receptor comes from a human donor with narcolepsy. The sequencing sample was made of CD45RA- memory CD4+ T cells from PBMCs. This chain links TRBV13 with TRBJ2-5, with D uncertain. The DNA end is more similar to TRBJ2-7, so the J call may be wrong. The CDR3 DNA sequence: TGTGCCAGCAGCTATGCCGACGAGCAGTACTTC. Amino acids: CASSYADEQYF.